One and the same sample provided the 22 T cell receptor beta chains below, sequenced in a study of metastatic and nonmetastatic thyroid tumors. TCRdb re-called clones via MiXCR from the PCR reads. In the table there are tens of thousands of clones, about 12% of which are singletons. Each patient went into thyroid surgery without having received any treatment. Sequencing was performed on blood. All receptors derive from a female donor with papillary thyroid cancer or a benign thyroid nodule (not recorded which). Some clones in this sample may be carry-over from other donors' samples.

This clone was counted many times. V gene TRBV6-1 combines with J gene TRBJ2-1, with D unresolved. Between the trimmed V and J ends, which lost 3 bases and 9 bases, there was a span of 12 bases. The length of the CDR3 is 13 residues. The germline V gene encodes CDR1 MNHNS and CDR2 SASEGT. The DNA of the CDR3 is TGTGCCAGCAGTGAGACACCGGTAGGTGAGCAGTTCTTC. Protein sequence: CASSETPVGEQFF.

The chain recombines TRBV20-1 with TRBJ2-7; D unresolved. From germline, CDR1 is DFQATT and CDR2 SNEGSKA (reference sequence). This CDR3 is built from 11 residues. Trimming stripped 3 bases from V and 9 bases from J, with 12 bases between. CDR3 residues: CSASPVDRQYF. The CDR3 DNA reads as TGCAGTGCTAGTCCAGTAGATCGGCAGTACTTC.

Note on this clone: A much bigger clone sits one base away, suggesting this may be a read error. The gene calls are TRBV11-1 and TRBJ1-1, with 7 nucleotides matching TRBD1. Germline assignment: CDR1 SGHAT and CDR2 FQDESV (reference sequence). The CDR3 has 17 amino acids. J gave up 0 bases and V 1 base, and 8 bases lay outside the gene matches. The CDR3 region is CASSLGGTVGVNTEAFF. The CDR3 region has the DNA TGTGCCAGCAGCTTAGGTGGGACAGTGGGCGTGAACACTGAAGCTTTCTTT.

A few counts support this clone. The chain has TRBV27 and TRBJ2-3; D not resolved. This CDR3 has 13 residues. V lost 0 bases and J 6 bases, leaving 7 bases between the germline ends. CDR1 and CDR2 from the germline V gene are MNHEY and SMNVEV (reference sequence). The CDR3 sequence is CASSLSRPDTQYF. CDR3 nucleotide sequence: TGTGCCAGCAGTTTATCCCGCCCCGATACGCAGTATTTT.

This clone is termed medium-sized. The J gene is TRBJ2-5, the V gene TRBV6-6; 12 bases fit TRBD2. Germline values: CDR1 MNHNY, CDR2 SVGAGI (reference sequence). Germline trimming cut 2 bases from V and 4 bases from J; bases unmatched to any gene: 17. The CDR3 is made up of 20 amino acids. The DNA of the CDR3 is TGTGCCAGCAGTTACACCATCCCAACTAGCGGGAGGAGCGGGGGAGAGACCCAGTACTTC. Protein sequence: CASSYTIPTSGRSGGETQYF.

The chain has TRBV11-2 and TRBJ2-3; D gene ambiguous. From germline, CDR1 is SGHAT and CDR2 FQNNGV. Trimming took off 2 bases at V and 5 bases at J, with 14 bases between the two ends. The CDR3 is 15 residues long. CDR3 in amino acids: CASSLLFGSLDTQYF. The CDR3 coding sequence is TGTGCCAGCAGCTTATTATTTGGTAGTTTAGATACGCAGTATTTT.

In this sample, this clone turned up many times. The gene calls are TRBV6-5 and TRBJ1-6; D not certain. The CDR3 totals 16 residues. Trimming shortened V by 0 bases and J by 5 bases, and 11 bases separated the two germline ends. The V gene's germline CDR1 is MNHEY and CDR2 SVGAGI. Here the CDR3 reads CASSYSSTEDNSPLHF. CDR3 nucleotides: TGTGCCAGCAGTTACTCGTCTACAGAAGATAATTCACCCCTCCACTTT.

A few counts support this clone. At one of its ends the junction is not consistent with the germline gene, which may arise from a read error. The rearrangement links TRBV28 to TRBJ2-5; 7 bases line up with TRBD2. The CDR3 is made up of 13 amino acids. In germline, CDR1 is MDHEN, CDR2 SYDVKM. The CDR3 loop is CASSFLAEETKYF. CDR3 DNA: TGTGCAAGCAGTTTCCTAGCGGAAGAGACCAAGTACTTC. The full variable domain, completed using reference TRBV28 and TRBJ2-5, is DVKVTQSSRYLVKRTGEKVFLECVQDMDHENMFWYRQDPGLGLRLIYFSYDVKMKEKGDIPEGYSVSREKKERFSLILESASTNQTSMYLCASSFLAEETKYFGPGTRLLVL.

This clone has only a few counts. This chain connects TRBV27 to TRBJ2-7; 10 positions agree with TRBD1. V shed 2 bases, J shed 3 bases, and the junction held 1 base outside the gene matches. CDR1 and CDR2 (germline): MNHEY, SMNVEV (reference sequence). This CDR3 spans 14 amino acids. The CDR3 DNA reads as TGTGCCAGCAGTTTAAGGACAGGGGGCTACGAGCAGTACTTC. It codes for CASSLRTGGYEQYF.

In regard to this clone: Germline is not matched at one junction end, which may reflect a read error. This chain uses TRBV28 with TRBJ2-2; 9 bases are shared with TRBD2. The CDR3 extends over 14 amino acids. The germline CDR1 and CDR2 sequences are MDHEN and SYDVKM. CDR3 DNA sequence: TGTGCCACCCTCCGACTAGCGGATACCGGGGAGCTGCTTTTT. This sequence encodes CATLRLADTGELLF.

This clone was counted many times. It may be a read error: a sequence one base away is much more abundant. The V and J genes are TRBV4-3 and TRBJ1-3; 11 nucleotides agree with TRBD1. The germline V gene has CDR1 LGHNA and CDR2 YSLEER. This CDR3 is built from 16 residues. CDR3 sequence (DNA): TGCGCCAGCAGCCCTGGACAGGGGGCCTCTTCGGACACCGTATATTTT. It is translated as CASSPGQGASSDTVYF.

There are a few counts of this clone. This rearrangement joins TRBV28 to TRBJ2-3; D possibly matches TRBD1 or TRBD2 (5 bases each). Germline CDR1 MDHEN, CDR2 SYDVKM. V shed 2 bases and J shed 6 bases, with 12 bases lying between them. This CDR3 has 14 residues. The CDR3 nucleotides read TGTGCCAGCAGTTTAATAGGGGAGACGGATACGCAGTATTTT. Encoded protein: CASSLIGETDTQYF. Combining the CDR3 with reference TRBV28 and TRBJ2-3 gives the whole variable domain DVKVTQSSRYLVKRTGEKVFLECVQDMDHENMFWYRQDPGLGLRLIYFSYDVKMKEKGDIPEGYSVSREKKERFSLILESASTNQTSMYLCASSLIGETDTQYFGPGTRLTVL.

This clone was counted at least ten times. The chain has TRBV6-2 or TRBV6-3 and TRBJ2-1; D gene uncertain. Per germline, CDR1 MNHEY and CDR2 SVGEGT. CDR3 length: 12 residues. V dropped 5 bases and J dropped 6 bases, with 8 bases sitting between them. As DNA, the CDR3 is TGTGCCAGCAGTCCCCGTAGCAATGAGCAGTTCTTC. As protein: CASSPRSNEQFF.

The table lists this clone with many counts. J is TRBJ2-7 and V is TRBV5-1; D is possibly TRBD1 (5 bases). Trimming cost V 2 bases and J 1 base, with 7 bases left between them. The CDR3 has 13 residues. Looked up from germline, CDR1 is SGHRS and CDR2 is YFSETQ. The CDR3 sequence: CASSFPGSYEQYF. Written as DNA, the CDR3 is TGCGCCAGCAGCTTTCCAGGGTCCTACGAGCAGTACTTC.

This clone was detected many times. V usage is TRBV5-4 and J usage is TRBJ1-3; D may be TRBD1 (5 bases). The V and J ends lost 1 base and 4 bases respectively, with 18 bases between them. The germline V gene encodes CDR1 SGHNT and CDR2 YYREEE (reference sequence). This CDR3 comprises 17 residues. CDR3 sequence (DNA): TGTGCCAGCAGCTTGCTCGGAGGGGCACTAGGAGGAAACACCATATATTTT. It translates to CASSLLGGALGGNTIYF.

In its sample, this clone was seen many times. Other nucleotide sequences in the sample specify the same CDR3. The gene calls are TRBV7-9 and TRBJ1-1, with D unresolved. Trimming took off 5 bases at V and 6 bases at J, with 19 bases between the two ends. The V gene's germline CDR1 is SEHNR and CDR2 FQNEAQ (reference sequence). The CDR3 consists of 15 residues. CDR3 protein: CASSPDGNSFPEAFF. The CDR3 nucleotides are TGTGCCAGCAGCCCCGACGGTAACAGCTTCCCTGAAGCTTTCTTT. Complete variable domain (other parts from reference TRBV7-9 and TRBJ1-1): DTGVSQNPRHKITKRGQNVTFRCDPISEHNRLYWYRQTLGQGPEFLTYFQNEAQLEKSRLLSDRFSAERPKGSFSTLEIQRTEQGDSAMYLCASSPDGNSFPEAFFGQGTRLTVV.

In its sample, this clone was seen many times. The chain carries TRBV18 and TRBJ2-7, with D perhaps TRBD1 (5 bases). Per the germline V gene, CDR1 is KGHSH and CDR2 is LQKENI. This CDR3 has 16 amino acids. Between the trimmed V and J ends, which lost 2 bases and 0 bases, there was a span of 14 bases. DNA for the CDR3: TGTGCCAGCTCACCAAAGTCAGGGCTCAACTCCTACGAGCAGTACTTC. The encoded protein is CASSPKSGLNSYEQYF.

This clone has a count of ten or more. This CDR3 is also generated by other DNA sequences in the sample. The chain combines TRBV11-3 with TRBJ2-3; 7 nucleotides match TRBD2. CDR3 length: 14 residues. Trimming took 1 base from V and 7 from J; bases not matched to a gene: 5. From germline, CDR1 is SGHNT and CDR2 YENEEA. CDR3 DNA: TGTGCCAGCAGCTTAGCGAGTAGCGGGTATACGCAGTATTTT. Translating gives CASSLASSGYTQYF.

This clone was recorded many times. The CDR3 region is CASGLVRDTSGANVLTF. In nucleotides, the CDR3 is TGTGCTAGTGGTTTGGTACGGGACACCTCTGGGGCCAACGTCCTGACTTTC. The V gene is TRBV12-5, the J gene TRBJ2-6, with D possibly TRBD1 on 6 matching bases. Germline V gene sequence: CDR1 LGHNT, CDR2 FRNRAP. The ends were cut back, 0 bases at V and 0 bases at J, with 9 bases in the middle. The CDR3 is made up of 17 amino acids.

This clone was detected ten times or more. The V and J genes are TRBV7-6 and TRBJ2-5; TRBD2 matches 7 bases. Germline trimming cut 1 base from V and 5 bases from J; bases unmatched to any gene: 7. In germline, CDR1 is SGHVS, CDR2 FNYEAQ. The CDR3 sequence is 15 residues long. CDR3 loop: CASSLGAGVSETQYF. The DNA for the CDR3 is TGTGCCAGCAGCTTAGGGGCGGGAGTTAGTGAGACCCAGTACTTC.

This clone is medium-sized by share. The chain is built from TRBV2 and TRBJ2-3, with D unclear. Trimming shortened V by 3 bases and J by 0 bases, and 10 bases separated the two germline ends. CDR1 SNHLY and CDR2 FYNNEI come from the germline V gene. There are 15 residues in the CDR3. In DNA, the CDR3 is TGTGCCAGCAGTGATTTATCCCCAAGCACAGATACGCAGTATTTT. Translating gives CASSDLSPSTDTQYF.

Ten or more counts support this clone. The V call is TRBV6-1, the J call TRBJ2-2; D remains unclear. Germline CDR1 is MNHNS and CDR2 is SASEGT. The CDR3 is 14 amino acids. V gave up 5 bases and J gave up 8 bases, with 15 bases separating them. Here the CDR3 DNA reads TGTGCCAGCAGTACGTTGCAAATGGCGGGGGAGCTGTTTTTT. Translating gives CASSTLQMAGELFF.